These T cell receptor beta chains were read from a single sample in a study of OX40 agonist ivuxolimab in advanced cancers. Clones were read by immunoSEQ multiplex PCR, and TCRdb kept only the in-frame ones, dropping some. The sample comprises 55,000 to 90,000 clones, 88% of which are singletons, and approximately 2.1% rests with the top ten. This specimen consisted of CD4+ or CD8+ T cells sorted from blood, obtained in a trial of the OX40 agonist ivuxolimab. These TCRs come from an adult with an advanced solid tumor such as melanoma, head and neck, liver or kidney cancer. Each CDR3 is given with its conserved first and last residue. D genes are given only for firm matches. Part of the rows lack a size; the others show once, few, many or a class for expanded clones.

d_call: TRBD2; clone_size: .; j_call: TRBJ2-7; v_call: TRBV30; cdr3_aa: CAWREGLASYEQYF; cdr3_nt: TGTGCCTGGAGGGAGGGACTAGCTTCCTACGAGCAGTACTTC
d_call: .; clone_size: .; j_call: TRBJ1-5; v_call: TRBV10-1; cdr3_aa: CASSEYGNQPQHF; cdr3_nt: TGCGCCAGCAGTGAGTACGGGAATCAGCCCCAGCATTTT
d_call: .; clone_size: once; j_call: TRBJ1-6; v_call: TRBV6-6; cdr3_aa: CASRESSYNSPLHF; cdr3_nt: TGTGCCAGCAGAGAAAGCTCCTATAATTCACCCCTCCACTTT
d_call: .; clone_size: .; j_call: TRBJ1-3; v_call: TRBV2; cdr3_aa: CASRGSSGGNTIYF; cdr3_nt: TGTGCCAGCAGGGGATCCTCGGGTGGAAACACCATATATTTT
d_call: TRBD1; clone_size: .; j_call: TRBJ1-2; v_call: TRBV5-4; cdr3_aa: CASSLQGRYGYTF; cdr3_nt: TGTGCCAGCAGCTTACAGGGGAGGTATGGCTACACCTTC
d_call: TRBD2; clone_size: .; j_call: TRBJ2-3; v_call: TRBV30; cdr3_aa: CAWSGLAAPTDTQYF; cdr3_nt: TGTGCCTGGAGTGGGCTAGCGGCACCCACAGATACGCAGTATTTT
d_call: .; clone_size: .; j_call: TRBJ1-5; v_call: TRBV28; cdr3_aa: CASSIVTVSNQPQHF; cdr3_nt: TGTGCCAGCAGTATCGTGACAGTTAGCAATCAGCCCCAGCATTTT
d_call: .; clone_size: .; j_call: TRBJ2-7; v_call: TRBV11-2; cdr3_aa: CASSFSSYPGEQYF; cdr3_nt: TGTGCCAGCAGCTTCAGTAGTTATCCGGGGGAGCAGTACTTC
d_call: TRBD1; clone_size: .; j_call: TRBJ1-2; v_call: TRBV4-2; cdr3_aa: CASSLATGDLYGYTF; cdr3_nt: TGTGCCAGCAGCTTGGCGACAGGGGACCTCTATGGCTACACCTTC
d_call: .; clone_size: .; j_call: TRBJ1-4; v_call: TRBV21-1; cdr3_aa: CASSKKRESLGAAGEKLFF; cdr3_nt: TGTGCCAGCAGCAAAAAGCGCGAGTCTCTAGGGGCTGCGGGCGAAAAACTGTTTTTT
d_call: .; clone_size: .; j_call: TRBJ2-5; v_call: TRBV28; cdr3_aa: CASSFSSREVQETQYF; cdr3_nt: TGTGCCAGCAGCTTCTCAAGCCGGGAAGTTCAAGAGACCCAGTACTTC
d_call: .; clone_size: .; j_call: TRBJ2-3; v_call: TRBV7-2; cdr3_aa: CASSSLGRTDTQYF; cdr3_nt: TGTGCCAGCAGCTCACTTGGCCGCACAGATACGCAGTATTTT
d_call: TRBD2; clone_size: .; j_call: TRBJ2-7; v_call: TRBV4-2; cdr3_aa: CASSQEVSGGADEQYF; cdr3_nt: TGTGCCAGCAGCCAAGAGGTTAGCGGGGGGGCCGACGAGCAGTACTTC
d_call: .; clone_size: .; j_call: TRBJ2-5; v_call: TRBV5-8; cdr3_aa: CASSLQGRETQYF; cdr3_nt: TGTGCCAGCAGCTTGCAGGGGCGAGAGACCCAGTACTTC
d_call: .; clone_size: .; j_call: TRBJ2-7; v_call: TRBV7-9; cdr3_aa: CASSLGWSNEQYF; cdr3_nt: TGTGCCAGCAGCTTAGGCTGGTCGAACGAGCAGTACTTC
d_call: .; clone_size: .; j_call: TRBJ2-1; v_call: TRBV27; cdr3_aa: CASSLSGGGPLNWNEQFF; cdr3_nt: TGTGCCAGCAGTTTATCGGGAGGGGGACCTCTTAATTGGAATGAGCAGTTCTTC
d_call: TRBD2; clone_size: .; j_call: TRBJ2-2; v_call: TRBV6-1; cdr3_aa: CASRSGDANTGELFF; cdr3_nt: TGTGCCAGCCGGAGCGGGGACGCGAACACCGGGGAGCTGTTTTTT
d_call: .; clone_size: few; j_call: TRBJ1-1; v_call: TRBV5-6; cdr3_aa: CASSYSINTEAFF; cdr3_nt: TGTGCCAGCAGCTACTCAATTAACACTGAAGCTTTCTTT
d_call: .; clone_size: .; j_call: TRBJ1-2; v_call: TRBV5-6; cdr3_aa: CASSLRDRSLTGGYTF; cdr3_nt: TGTGCCAGCAGCCTCCGGGACCGTAGCCTTACGGGTGGCTACACCTTC
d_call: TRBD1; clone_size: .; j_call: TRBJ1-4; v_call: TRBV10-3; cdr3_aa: CATRSGTGRVANEKLFF; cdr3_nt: TGTGCCACCAGGTCTGGGACAGGGCGGGTGGCTAATGAAAAACTGTTTTTT
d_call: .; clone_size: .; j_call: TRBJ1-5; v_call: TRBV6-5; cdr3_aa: CASRRQGNQPQHF; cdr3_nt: TGTGCCAGCAGAAGACAGGGCAATCAGCCCCAGCATTTT
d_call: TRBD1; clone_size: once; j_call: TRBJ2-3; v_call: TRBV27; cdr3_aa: CASSLSGQGSADTQYF; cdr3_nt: TGTGCCAGCAGTTTATCCGGACAGGGGAGCGCAGATACGCAGTATTTT
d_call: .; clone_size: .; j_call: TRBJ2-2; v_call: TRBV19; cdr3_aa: CASSKTMRSTGELFF; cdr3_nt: TGTGCCAGTAGTAAGACCATGAGAAGCACCGGGGAGCTGTTTTTT
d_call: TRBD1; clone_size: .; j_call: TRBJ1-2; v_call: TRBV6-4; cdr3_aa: CASSATGGQTSGYTF; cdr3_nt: TGTGCCAGCAGTGCGACAGGGGGCCAAACCTCGGGCTACACCTTC
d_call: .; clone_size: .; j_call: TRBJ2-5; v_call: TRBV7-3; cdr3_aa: CASSFEMGETQYF; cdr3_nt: TGTGCCAGCAGCTTCGAGATGGGAGAGACCCAGTACTTC
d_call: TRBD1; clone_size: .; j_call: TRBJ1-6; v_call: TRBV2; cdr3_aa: CASSDEGALTSPLHF; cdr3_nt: TGTGCCAGCAGTGACGAGGGGGCTCTCACCTCACCCCTCCACTTT
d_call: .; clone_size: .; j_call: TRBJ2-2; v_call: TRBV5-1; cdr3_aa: CASSVQTANTGELFF; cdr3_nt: TGCGCCAGCAGCGTACAAACCGCGAACACCGGGGAGCTGTTTTTT
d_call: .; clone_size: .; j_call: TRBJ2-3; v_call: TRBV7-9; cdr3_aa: CASSLPLAADTDTQYF; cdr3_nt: TGTGCCAGCAGCCTTCCGCTCGCGGCGGACACAGATACGCAGTATTTT
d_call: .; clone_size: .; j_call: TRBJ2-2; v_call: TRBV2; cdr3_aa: CASKLDTGELFF; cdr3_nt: TGTGCCAGCAAGCTTGACACCGGGGAGCTGTTTTTT
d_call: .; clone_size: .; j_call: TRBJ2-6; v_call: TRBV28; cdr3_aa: CASTPQGGGGGANVLTF; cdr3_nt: TGTGCCAGCACCCCCCAAGGAGGGGGAGGTGGGGCCAACGTCCTGACTTTC
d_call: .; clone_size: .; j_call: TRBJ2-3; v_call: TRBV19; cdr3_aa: CASSAGSHTDTQYF; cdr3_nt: TGTGCCAGTAGTGCCGGGAGTCATACAGATACGCAGTATTTT
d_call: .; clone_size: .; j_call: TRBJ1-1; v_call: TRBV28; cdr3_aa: CASIQNTEAFF; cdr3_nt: TGTGCCAGCATCCAGAACACTGAAGCTTTCTTT
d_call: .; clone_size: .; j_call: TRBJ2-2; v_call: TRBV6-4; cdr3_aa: CASSDANTGELFF; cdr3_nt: TGTGCCAGCAGTGACGCTAACACCGGGGAGCTGTTTTTT
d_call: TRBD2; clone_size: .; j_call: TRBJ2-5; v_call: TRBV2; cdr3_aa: CASTLGGLAGIGRVETQYF; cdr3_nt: TGTGCCAGCACCCTAGGGGGACTAGCGGGTATCGGAAGGGTGGAGACCCAGTACTTC
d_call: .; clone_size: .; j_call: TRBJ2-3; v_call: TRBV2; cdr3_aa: CASSRELRSLASSTDTQYF; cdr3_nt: TGTGCCAGCAGTCGGGAATTGAGGTCCCTTGCCTCTAGCACAGATACGCAGTATTTT
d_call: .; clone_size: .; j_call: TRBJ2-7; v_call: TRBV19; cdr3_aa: CASSTLRVGEQYF; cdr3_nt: TGTGCCAGTAGTACTCTCCGAGTCGGCGAGCAGTACTTC
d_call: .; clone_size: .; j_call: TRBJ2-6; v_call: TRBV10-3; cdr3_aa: CATQRGANVLTF; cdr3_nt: TGTGCCACCCAAAGGGGGGCCAACGTCCTGACTTTC
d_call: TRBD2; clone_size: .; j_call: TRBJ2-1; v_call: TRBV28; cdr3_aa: CASSPHSGGEQFF; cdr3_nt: TGTGCCAGCAGTCCCCATAGCGGGGGAGAGCAGTTCTTC
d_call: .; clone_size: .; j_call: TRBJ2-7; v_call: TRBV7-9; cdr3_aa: CASTIAGVDSYEQYF; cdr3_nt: TGTGCCAGTACCATAGCCGGGGTAGACTCCTACGAGCAGTACTTC
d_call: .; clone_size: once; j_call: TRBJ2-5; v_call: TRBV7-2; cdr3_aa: CASSLLGGEETQYF; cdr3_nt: TGTGCCAGCAGCTTACTAGGGGGTGAAGAGACCCAGTACTTC
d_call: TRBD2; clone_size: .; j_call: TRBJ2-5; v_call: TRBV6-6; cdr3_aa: CASRQASGRETQYF; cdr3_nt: TGTGCCAGCAGACAGGCTAGCGGGAGAGAGACCCAGTACTTC
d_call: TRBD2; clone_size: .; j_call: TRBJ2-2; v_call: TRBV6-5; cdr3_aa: CASSRTSGNTGELFF; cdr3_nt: TGTGCCAGCAGTCGGACTAGCGGGAACACCGGGGAGCTGTTTTTT
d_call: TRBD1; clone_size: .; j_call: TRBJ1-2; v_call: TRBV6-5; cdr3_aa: CASSYLRQGTYGYTF; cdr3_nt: TGTGCCAGCAGTTACCTAAGACAGGGCACCTATGGCTACACCTTC
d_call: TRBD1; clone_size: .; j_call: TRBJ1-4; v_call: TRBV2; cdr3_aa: CASSKGQGGGEKLFF; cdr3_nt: TGTGCCAGCAGTAAAGGACAGGGGGGGGGTGAAAAACTGTTTTTT
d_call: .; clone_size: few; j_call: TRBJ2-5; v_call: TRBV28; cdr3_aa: CASRSDRTGTQYF; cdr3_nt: TGTGCCAGCAGAAGTGACAGAACGGGGACCCAGTACTTC
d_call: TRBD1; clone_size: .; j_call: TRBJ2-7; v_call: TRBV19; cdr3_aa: CASSAPGQASYEQYF; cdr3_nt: TGTGCCAGTAGTGCCCCGGGACAGGCCTCCTACGAGCAGTACTTC
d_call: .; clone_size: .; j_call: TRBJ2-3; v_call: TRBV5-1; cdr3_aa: CASSSVTSAGAAQYF; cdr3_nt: TGCGCCAGCAGCTCAGTTACCTCCGCGGGGGCCGCGCAGTATTTT
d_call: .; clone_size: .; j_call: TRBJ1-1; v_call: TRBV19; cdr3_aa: CATRGTVNTEAFF; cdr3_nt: TGTGCCACCCGCGGGACGGTGAACACTGAAGCTTTCTTT
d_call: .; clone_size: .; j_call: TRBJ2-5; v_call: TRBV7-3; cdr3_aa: CASSSPFRGLQETQYF; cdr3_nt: TGTGCCAGCAGCTCACCGTTCAGGGGCTTACAAGAGACCCAGTACTTC
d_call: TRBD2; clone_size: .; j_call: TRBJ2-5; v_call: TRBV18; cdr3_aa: CASSPWTSGGEETQYF; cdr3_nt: TGTGCCAGCTCACCCTGGACTAGCGGGGGGGAAGAGACCCAGTACTTC
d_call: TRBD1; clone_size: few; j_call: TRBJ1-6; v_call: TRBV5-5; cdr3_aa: CASSLWRGQGASYNSPLHF; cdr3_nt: TGTGCCAGCAGCTTGTGGCGCGGACAGGGGGCCTCCTATAATTCACCCCTCCACTTT
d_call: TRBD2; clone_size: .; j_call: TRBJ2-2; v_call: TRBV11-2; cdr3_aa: CASSALAGGTGELFF; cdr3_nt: TGTGCCAGCAGCGCTCTAGCGGGGGGGACCGGGGAGCTGTTTTTT
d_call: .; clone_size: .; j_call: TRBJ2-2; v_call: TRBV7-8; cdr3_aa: CASSAGTARLFF; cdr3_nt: TGTGCCAGCAGCGCCGGGACGGCCCGGCTGTTTTTT